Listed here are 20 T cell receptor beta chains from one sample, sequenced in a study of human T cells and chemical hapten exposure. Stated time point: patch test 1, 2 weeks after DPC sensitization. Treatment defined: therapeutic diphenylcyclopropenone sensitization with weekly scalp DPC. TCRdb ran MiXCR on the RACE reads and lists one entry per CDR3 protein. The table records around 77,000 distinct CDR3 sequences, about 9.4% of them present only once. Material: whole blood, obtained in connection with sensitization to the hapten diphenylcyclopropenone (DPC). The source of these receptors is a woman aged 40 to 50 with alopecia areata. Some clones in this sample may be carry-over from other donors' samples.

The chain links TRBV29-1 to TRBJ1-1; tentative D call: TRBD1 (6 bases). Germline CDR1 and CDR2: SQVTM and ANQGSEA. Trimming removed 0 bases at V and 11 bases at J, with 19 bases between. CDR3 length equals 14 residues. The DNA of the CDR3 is TGCAGCGTTGAAGAGTGGAATCAGCGGGGACATGCTTTCTTT. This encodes CSVEEWNQRGHAFF.

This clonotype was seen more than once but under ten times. The CDR3 sequence is CSIVAPGRYNEQFF. CDR3 in DNA: TGCAGCATAGTTGCCCCTGGCCGGTACAATGAGCAGTTCTTC. The chain uses TRBV29-1 and TRBJ2-1; D unresolved. Per germline, CDR1 SQVTM and CDR2 ANQGSEA. Trimming cost V 8 bases and J 4 bases, with 18 bases left between them. The CDR3 has 14 residues.

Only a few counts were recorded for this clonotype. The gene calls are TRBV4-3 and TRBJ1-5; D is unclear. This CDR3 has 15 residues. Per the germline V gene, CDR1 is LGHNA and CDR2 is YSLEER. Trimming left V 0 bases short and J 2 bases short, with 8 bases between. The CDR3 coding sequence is TGCGCCAGCAGCCAAGATCTTCTAGGCAATCAGCCCCAGCATTTT. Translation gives CASSQDLLGNQPQHF.

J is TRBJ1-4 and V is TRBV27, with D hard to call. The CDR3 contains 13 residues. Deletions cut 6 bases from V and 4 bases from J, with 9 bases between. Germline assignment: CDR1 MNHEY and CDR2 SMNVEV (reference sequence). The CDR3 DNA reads TGTGCCAGCAGAGGGTTTCATAATGAAAAACTGTTTTTT. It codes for CASRGFHNEKLFF.

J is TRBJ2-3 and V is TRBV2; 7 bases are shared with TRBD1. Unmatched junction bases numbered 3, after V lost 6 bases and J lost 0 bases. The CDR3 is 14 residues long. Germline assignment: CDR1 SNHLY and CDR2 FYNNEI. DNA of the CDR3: TGTGCCAGCAGGGAGGACAGGAGCACAGATACGCAGTATTTT. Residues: CASREDRSTDTQYF.

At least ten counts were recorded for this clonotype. Here the CDR3 reads CSARVLAGGTDTQYF. The CDR3, as DNA: TGCAGTGCTAGAGTTTTAGCGGGGGGCACAGATACGCAGTATTTT. The V call is TRBV20-1, the J call TRBJ2-3; 9 nucleotides line up with TRBD2. The CDR3 is 15 residues long. Germline V gene sequence: CDR1 DFQATT, CDR2 SNEGSKA (reference sequence). Germline trimming cut 1 base from V and 1 base from J; bases unmatched to any gene: 3.

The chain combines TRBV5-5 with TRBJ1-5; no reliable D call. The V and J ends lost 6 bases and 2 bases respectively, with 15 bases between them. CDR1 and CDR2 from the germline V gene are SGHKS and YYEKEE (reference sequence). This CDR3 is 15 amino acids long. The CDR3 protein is CASTLGGRGNQPQHF. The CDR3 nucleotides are TGTGCCAGCACCCTGGGCGGTCGCGGCAATCAGCCCCAGCATTTT.

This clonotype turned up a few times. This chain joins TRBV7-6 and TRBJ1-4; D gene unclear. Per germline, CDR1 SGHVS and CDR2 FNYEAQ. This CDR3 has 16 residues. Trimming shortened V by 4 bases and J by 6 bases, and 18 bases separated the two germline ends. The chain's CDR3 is CASSSPGGVTDEKLFF. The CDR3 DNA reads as TGTGCCAGCAGCTCACCTGGCGGGGTTACGGATGAAAAACTGTTTTTT.

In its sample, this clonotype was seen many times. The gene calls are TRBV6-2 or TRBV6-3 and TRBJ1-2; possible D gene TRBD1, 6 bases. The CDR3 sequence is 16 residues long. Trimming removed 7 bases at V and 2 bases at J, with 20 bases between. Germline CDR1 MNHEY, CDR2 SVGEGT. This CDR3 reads CASTGGRGRINYGYTF. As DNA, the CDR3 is TGTGCCAGCACGGGCGGCAGGGGTCGCATAAACTATGGCTACACCTTC.

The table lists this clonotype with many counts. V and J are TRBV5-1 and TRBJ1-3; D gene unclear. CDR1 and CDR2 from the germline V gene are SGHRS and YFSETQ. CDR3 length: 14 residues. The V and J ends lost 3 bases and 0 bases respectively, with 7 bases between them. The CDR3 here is CASSWGSSGNTIYF. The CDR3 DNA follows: TGCGCCAGCAGCTGGGGTAGCTCTGGAAACACCATATATTTT. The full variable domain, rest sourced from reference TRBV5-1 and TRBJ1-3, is KAGVTQTPRYLIKTRGQQVTLSCSPISGHRSVSWYQQTPGQGLQFLFEYFSETQRNKGNFPGRFSGRQFSNSRSEMNVSTLELGDSALYLCASSWGSSGNTIYFGEGSWLTVV.

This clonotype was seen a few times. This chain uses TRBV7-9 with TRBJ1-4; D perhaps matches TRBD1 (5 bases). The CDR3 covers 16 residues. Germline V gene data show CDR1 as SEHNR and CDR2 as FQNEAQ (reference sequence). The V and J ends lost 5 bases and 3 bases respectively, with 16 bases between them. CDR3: CASSDDDRHPNEKLFF. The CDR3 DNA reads TGTGCCAGCAGCGACGATGACAGACACCCTAATGAAAAACTGTTTTTT. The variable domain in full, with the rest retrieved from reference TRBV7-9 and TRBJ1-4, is DTGVSQNPRHKITKRGQNVTFRCDPISEHNRLYWYRQTLGQGPEFLTYFQNEAQLEKSRLLSDRFSAERPKGSFSTLEIQRTEQGDSAMYLCASSDDDRHPNEKLFFGSGTQLSVL.

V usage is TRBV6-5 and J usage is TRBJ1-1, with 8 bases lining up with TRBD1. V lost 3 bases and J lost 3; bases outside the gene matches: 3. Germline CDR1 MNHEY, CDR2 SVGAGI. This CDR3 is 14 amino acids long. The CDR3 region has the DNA TGTGCCAGCAGTTATACAGGGGGGGACACTGAAGCTTTCTTT. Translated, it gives CASSYTGGDTEAFF.

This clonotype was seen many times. The CDR3, as DNA: TGCAGTGCCCGGACGGAACCCCTCTATAATTCACCCCTCCACTTT. Residues: CSARTEPLYNSPLHF. The chain is built from TRBV20-1 and TRBJ1-6; D unclear. With 6 bases removed from V and 3 bases from J, the gap between germline ends came to 15 bases. The germline V gene has CDR1 DFQATT and CDR2 SNEGSKA (reference sequence). The CDR3 extends over 15 amino acids.

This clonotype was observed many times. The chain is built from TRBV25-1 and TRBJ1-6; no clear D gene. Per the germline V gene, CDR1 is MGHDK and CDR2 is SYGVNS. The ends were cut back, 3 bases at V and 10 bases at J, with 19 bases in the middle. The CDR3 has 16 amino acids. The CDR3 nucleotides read TGTGCCAGCAGTGAGGCGCGGGTAGATGGGCAATCACCCCTCCACTTT. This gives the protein CASSEARVDGQSPLHF.

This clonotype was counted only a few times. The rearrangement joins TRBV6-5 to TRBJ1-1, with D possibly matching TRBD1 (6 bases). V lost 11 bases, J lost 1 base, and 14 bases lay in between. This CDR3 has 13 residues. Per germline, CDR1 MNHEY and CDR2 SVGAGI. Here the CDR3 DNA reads TGTGCCGTGGGTAGGACAGAGAACACTGAAGCTTTCTTT. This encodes CAVGRTENTEAFF.

The CDR3 DNA is TGTGCCAGCAGCCCTACAGTAGTCGGGGAGCTGTTTTTT. As protein: CASSPTVVGELFF. The chain joins TRBV11-3 to TRBJ2-2; unclear D gene. V lost 5 bases and J 7 bases, leaving 11 bases between the germline ends. Looked up from germline, CDR1 is SGHNT and CDR2 is YENEEA. The CDR3 has 13 residues.

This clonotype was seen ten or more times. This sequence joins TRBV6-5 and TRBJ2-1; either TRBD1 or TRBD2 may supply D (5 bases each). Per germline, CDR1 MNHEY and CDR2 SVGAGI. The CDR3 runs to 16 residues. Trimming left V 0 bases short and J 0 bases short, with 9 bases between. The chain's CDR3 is CASSYSGDVSYNEQFF. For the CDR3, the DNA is TGTGCCAGCAGTTACTCGGGGGACGTCTCCTACAATGAGCAGTTCTTC.

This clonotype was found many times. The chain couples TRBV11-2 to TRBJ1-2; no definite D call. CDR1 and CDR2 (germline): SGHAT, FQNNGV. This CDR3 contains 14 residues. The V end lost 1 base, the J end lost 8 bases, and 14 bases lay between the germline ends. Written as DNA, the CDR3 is TGTGCCAGCAGCTTAGCAGACGATGCTCGCGGCTACACCTTC. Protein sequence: CASSLADDARGYTF.

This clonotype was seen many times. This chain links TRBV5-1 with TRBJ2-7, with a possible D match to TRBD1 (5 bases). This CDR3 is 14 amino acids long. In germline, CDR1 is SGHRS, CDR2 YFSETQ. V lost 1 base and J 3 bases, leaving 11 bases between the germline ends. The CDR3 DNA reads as TGCGCCAGCAGCTTGTGGGGCAGAATCTACGAGCAGTACTTC. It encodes CASSLWGRIYEQYF.

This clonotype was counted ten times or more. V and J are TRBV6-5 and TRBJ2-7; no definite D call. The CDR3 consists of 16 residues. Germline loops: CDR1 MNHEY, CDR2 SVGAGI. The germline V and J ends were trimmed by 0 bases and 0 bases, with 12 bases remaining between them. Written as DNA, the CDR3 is TGTGCCAGCAGTTACTCCCATCAACCCCGCTCCTACGAGCAGTACTTC. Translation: CASSYSHQPRSYEQYF.